The sequence of this TCR beta chain was determined in a study of long-term antiretroviral therapy in people with HIV. Study-level information: The 2015 immediate-ART recommendation was preceded by the earliest samples by about a decade.

Findings and limits, study-wide: Nothing was known about ART adherence, viral resistance or changes in therapy. Compared with controls, HIV repertoires showed narrower CDR3 length ranges.

In this sample, this clone turned up once. Its antigen is unknown. Germline V lookup: CDR1 SGHKS, CDR2 YYEKEE (reference sequence). The germline V and J ends were trimmed by 0 bases and 2 bases, with 6 bases remaining between them. The CDR3 has 13 amino acids. Runs used v3.0 of the immunoSEQ assay and were done at survey level. The repertoire was sequenced with immunoSEQ multiplex PCR; TCRdb's copy has only in-frame clones and lacks some. The table includes around 20,000 clones, about four fifths detected once. None of the participants with HIV were treated outside the United States. This chain links TRBV5-5 with TRBJ2-7; D uncertain. Sequenced here: unsorted PBMCs, sampled at the start of antiretroviral therapy, before treatment. This receptor was obtained from a man aged 18 to 30 with HIV. CDR3 amino acids: CASSLAPTYEQYF. As DNA, the CDR3 is TGTGCCAGCAGCTTGGCCCCAACCTACGAGCAGTACTTC.